This T cell receptor beta chain was profiled in a study of human T cells and chemical hapten exposure. Stated time point: pre-sensitization, week 0. Documented treatment: therapeutic diphenylcyclopropenone sensitization with weekly scalp DPC. This CDR3 contains 13 residues. Trimming removed 5 bases at V and 0 bases at J, with 9 bases between. Germline V gives CDR1 SQVTM, CDR2 ANQGSEA. Each CDR3 protein is one row after TCRdb ran MiXCR on the RACE reads. Here the sample spans 35,000 to 50,000 distinct CDR3 sequences, 10% being singletons. The input for sequencing was whole blood, taken in connection with sensitization to the hapten diphenylcyclopropenone (DPC). The chain links TRBV29-1 to TRBJ2-3, with D unresolved. The source of this sequence is a man aged 25-45 years with alopecia areata. Some clones in this sample may be carry-over from other donors' samples. Here the CDR3 reads CSVNSPSTDTQYF. CDR3 DNA: TGCAGCGTTAACAGCCCTAGCACAGATACGCAGTATTTT.